This T cell receptor beta chain comes out of a study of cytomegalovirus exposure and HLA in healthy donors. As to this clone: Its antigen is as yet unknown.

Points from the study as a whole: Listed as cytomegalovirus-associated were over 150 TCR beta chains. TCR beta V- and J-gene trimming, according to a later analysis, was linked to a missense DCLRE1C variant. Differences between HLA loci emerged in a later analysis of TCR association rates, with DRB1 most and HLA-C fewest. In a later analysis, the majority of CMV-associated beta chains seemingly showed HLA restriction.

PCR was performed using 60 Vbeta and 13 Jbeta primers. This table comes from immunoSEQ multiplex PCR, and its TCRdb copy is limited to in-frame clones, with some not included. The top ten clones hold 2.6% of a sample with around 170,000 clones, roughly 82% of them seen once. The specimen sequenced was PBMCs. The source is a woman in her fifties or sixties in good health and CMV-seropositive.

The DNA for the CDR3 is TGTGCCAGCAGCTCCGACAGGGGGACTGAAGCTTTCTTT. It specifies CASSSDRGTEAFF. This chain joins TRBV5-4 and TRBJ1-1; TRBD1 matches 9 bases. V gave up 3 bases and J gave up 5 bases; unmatched junction bases: 2. The CDR3 has 13 residues. CDR1 and CDR2 from the germline V gene are SGHNT and YYREEE (reference sequence). The full variable domain, with the rest looked up from reference TRBV5-4 and TRBJ1-1, is ETGVTQSPTHLIKTRGQQVTLRCSSQSGHNTVSWYQQALGQGPQFIFQYYREEENGRGNFPPRFSGLQFPNYSSELNVNALELDDSALYLCASSSDRGTEAFFGQGTRLTVV.